The source of this T cell receptor beta chain is a study of blood T cell repertoires in COVID-19. The wider study: Italy, Spain and the United States were the sources of the convalescent and acute COVID-19 samples.

Germline CDR1 SGHTA, CDR2 FQGNSA. Trimming at V came to 5 bases and at J to 4 bases, leaving 14 bases not matched to a gene. This CDR3 has 17 residues. Method: immunoSEQ multiplex PCR; TCRdb's copy keeps in-frame clones and lacks some. The table shows roughly 93,000 clones, with about nine tenths occurring only once. The sequence came from a human donor in a cohort sampled during active COVID-19. The chain combines TRBV7-2 with TRBJ2-3; 8 bases align to TRBD2. The sample taken for sequencing was peripheral blood. The CDR3 DNA follows: TGTGCCAGCAGCCCACCCGGGAGCGGGAGCGGGGCAGATACGCAGTATTTT. Protein: CASSPPGSGSGADTQYF.